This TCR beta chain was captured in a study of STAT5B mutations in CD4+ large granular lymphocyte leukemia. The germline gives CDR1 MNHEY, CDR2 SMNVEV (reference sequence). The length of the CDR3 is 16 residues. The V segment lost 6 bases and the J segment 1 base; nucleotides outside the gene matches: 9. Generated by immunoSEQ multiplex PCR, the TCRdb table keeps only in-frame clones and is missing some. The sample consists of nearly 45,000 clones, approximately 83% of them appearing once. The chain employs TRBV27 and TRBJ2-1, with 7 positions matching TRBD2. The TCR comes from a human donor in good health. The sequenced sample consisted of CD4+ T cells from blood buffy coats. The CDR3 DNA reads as TGTGCCAGCAGCAGAAAAGGGACTACTTCCTACAATGAGCAGTTCTTC. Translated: CASSRKGTTSYNEQFF.